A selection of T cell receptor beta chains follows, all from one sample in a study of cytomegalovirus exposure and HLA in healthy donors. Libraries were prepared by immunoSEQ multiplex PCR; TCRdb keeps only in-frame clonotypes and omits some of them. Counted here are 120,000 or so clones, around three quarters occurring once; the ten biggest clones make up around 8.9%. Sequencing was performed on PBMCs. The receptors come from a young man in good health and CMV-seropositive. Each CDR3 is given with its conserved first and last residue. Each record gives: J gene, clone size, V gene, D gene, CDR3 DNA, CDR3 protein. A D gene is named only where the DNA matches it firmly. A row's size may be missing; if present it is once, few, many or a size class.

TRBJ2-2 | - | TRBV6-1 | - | TGTGCCAGCAGGCGGAGGCGGGAGCTGTTTTTT | CASRRRRELFF
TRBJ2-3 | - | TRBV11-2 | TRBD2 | TGTGCCAGCAGCTTAGGGACTAGCGGGGGAACAGATACGCAGTATTTT | CASSLGTSGGTDTQYF
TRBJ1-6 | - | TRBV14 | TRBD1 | TGTGCCAGCAGCCACAGGGGGGGGACAGGGGGCTCACCCCTCCACTTT | CASSHRGGTGGSPLHF
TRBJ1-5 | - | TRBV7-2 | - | TGTGCCAGCACCCCAATTACAGGGTTGGGCAATCAGCCCCAGCATTTT | CASTPITGLGNQPQHF
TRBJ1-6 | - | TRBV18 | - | TGTGCCAGCTCACCACCGTTCAGGGGCCGGCTTAATTCACCCCTCCACTTT | CASSPPFRGRLNSPLHF
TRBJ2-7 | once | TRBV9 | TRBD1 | TGTGCCAGCAGCCCAATAGGGACAGGGAAGGAAGACGAGCAGTACTTC | CASSPIGTGKEDEQYF
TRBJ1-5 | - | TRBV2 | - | TGTGCCAGCAGTGAAGAAAGTGGGGGCGGGTATCAGCCCCAGCATTTT | CASSEESGGGYQPQHF
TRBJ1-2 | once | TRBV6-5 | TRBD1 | TGTGCCAGCAGCCGGGACAGAGTCTATGGCTACACCTTC | CASSRDRVYGYTF
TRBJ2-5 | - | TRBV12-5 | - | TGTGCTAGTGGTTTTGGGGGGGCCGTAGAGACCCAGTACTTC | CASGFGGAVETQYF
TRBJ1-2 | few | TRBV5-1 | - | TGCGCCAGCAGCTTGGCGAACAGGGAGTATGGCTACACCTTC | CASSLANREYGYTF
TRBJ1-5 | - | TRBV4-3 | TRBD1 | TGCGCCAGCAGCCAAGGTAACAGGGGACGGCAGCCCCAGCATTTT | CASSQGNRGRQPQHF
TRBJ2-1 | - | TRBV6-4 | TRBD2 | TGTGCCAGCAGCGAACACCAACTAGCGGGGGGGAGGAATGAGCAGTTCTTC | CASSEHQLAGGRNEQFF
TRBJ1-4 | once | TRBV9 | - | TGTGCCAGCAGCGAGACAGGAGTTGCAACTAATGAAAAACTGTTTTTT | CASSETGVATNEKLFF
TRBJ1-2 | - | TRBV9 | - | TGTGCCAGCAGCGGACAGAAATCTAACTATGGCTACACCTTC | CASSGQKSNYGYTF
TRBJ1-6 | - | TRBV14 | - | TGTGCCAGCAGCCACCGTCGGGGTTTCGGGATGGATTCACCCCTCCACTTT | CASSHRRGFGMDSPLHF
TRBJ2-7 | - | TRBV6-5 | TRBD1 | TGTGCCAGCAGGGACAGGGTTGTTCTCGAGCAGTACTTC | CASRDRVVLEQYF
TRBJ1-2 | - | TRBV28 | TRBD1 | TGTGCCAGCAGTGTCGGGACAGGTTGGCGGTATGGCTACACCTTC | CASSVGTGWRYGYTF
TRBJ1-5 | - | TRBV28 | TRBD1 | TGTGCCAGCAGTTTCCCCCTCACAGGGGGCGGCAATCAGCCCCAGCATTTT | CASSFPLTGGGNQPQHF
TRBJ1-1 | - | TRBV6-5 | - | TGTGCCAGCAGTCAATCGGCGGGTGAAGCTTTCTTT | CASSQSAGEAFF
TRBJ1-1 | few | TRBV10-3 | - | TGTGCCATCGGGGGGGGGAGAGGACGAACGACTGAAGCTTTCTTT | CAIGGGRGRTTEAFF
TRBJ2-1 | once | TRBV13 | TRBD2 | TGTGCCAGCAGCTTAGGCCTTTCTAGCGGGGGCCATGAGCAGTTCTTC | CASSLGLSSGGHEQFF
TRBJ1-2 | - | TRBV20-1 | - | TGCAGTGCCGCAGGGGACTATGGCTACACCTTC | CSAAGDYGYTF
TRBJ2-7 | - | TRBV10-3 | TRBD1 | TGTGCCATCAGTGAGGACAGGGGAAACGAGCAGTACTTC | CAISEDRGNEQYF
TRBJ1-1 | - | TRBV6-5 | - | TGTGCCAGCAGCCACGGGGTCCAGGCCACTGAAGCTTTCTTT | CASSHGVQATEAFF
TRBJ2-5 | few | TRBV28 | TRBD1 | TGTGCCAGCAGTTCACAGGGGCAGGGTGGGGAGACCCAGTACTTC | CASSSQGQGGETQYF
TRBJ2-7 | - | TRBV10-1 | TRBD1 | TGCGCCAGCAGTGTTCGGACGACAGGGGCGGACGACGAGCAGTACTTC | CASSVRTTGADDEQYF
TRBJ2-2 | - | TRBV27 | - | TGTGCCAGCAGTTTAACGCAGGGGCACACCGGGGAGCTGTTTTTT | CASSLTQGHTGELFF
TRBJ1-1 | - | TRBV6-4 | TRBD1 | TGTGCCAGCAGTGACTCCGACAGGGGTACTGAAGCTTTCTTT | CASSDSDRGTEAFF
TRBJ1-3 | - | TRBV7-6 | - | TGTGCCAGCAGCTTAGGACTCTCTGGAAACACCATATATTTT | CASSLGLSGNTIYF
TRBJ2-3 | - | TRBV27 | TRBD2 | TGTGCCAGCACCTCACGCAGATCGGGGGTAGGGTTACCTAGCGGAACAGATACGCAGTATTTT | CASTSRRSGVGLPSGTDTQYF
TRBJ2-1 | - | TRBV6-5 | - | TGTGCCAGCAGTGGTCGGGGGGCTTACAATGAGCAGTTCTTC | CASSGRGAYNEQFF
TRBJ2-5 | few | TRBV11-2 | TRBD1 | TGTGCCAGCGGATGGACAGGGGGCTCCGAAGAGACCCAGTACTTC | CASGWTGGSEETQYF
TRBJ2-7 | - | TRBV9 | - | TGTGCCAGCAGCGTAGCCCCAGGGGACTCCTACGAGCAGTACTTC | CASSVAPGDSYEQYF
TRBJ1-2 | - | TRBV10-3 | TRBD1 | TGTGCCATCAGTCAGACAGGGGAGGGCTACACCTTC | CAISQTGEGYTF
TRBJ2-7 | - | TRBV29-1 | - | TGCAGCGTTGAAACAGCTAAGAGACCATACGAGCAGTACTTC | CSVETAKRPYEQYF
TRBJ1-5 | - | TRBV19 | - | TGTGCCAGTTGGGGCTATAGCAATCAGCCCCAGCATTTT | CASWGYSNQPQHF
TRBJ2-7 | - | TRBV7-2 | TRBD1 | TGTGCCACAAGGGACAGGGGGTCCTACGAGCAGTACTTC | CATRDRGSYEQYF
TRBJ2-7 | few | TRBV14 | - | TGTGCCAGCAGCCAAGAGGGCGGGTACGAGCAGTACTTC | CASSQEGGYEQYF
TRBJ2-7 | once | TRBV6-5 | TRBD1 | TGTGCCAGCAGTCCGGACAGGGGCGGCTACGAGCAGTACTTC | CASSPDRGGYEQYF
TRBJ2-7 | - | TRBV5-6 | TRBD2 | TGTGCCAGCAGCCGTACAGGACTAGCGGGTCCAAGCTCCTACGAGCAGTACTTC | CASSRTGLAGPSSYEQYF
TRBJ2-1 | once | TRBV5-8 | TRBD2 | TGTGCCAGCAGCTCCAGGACTAGCGGGGAGCAGTTCTTC | CASSSRTSGEQFF
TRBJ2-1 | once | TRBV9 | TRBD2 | TGTGCCAGCAGCGTAGCTACTAGCGGGGGGGCCTATGAGCAGTTCTTC | CASSVATSGGAYEQFF
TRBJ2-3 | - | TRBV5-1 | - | TGCGCCAGCAGCTTGGATAATCGGGGTAGTACAGATACGCAGTATTTT | CASSLDNRGSTDTQYF
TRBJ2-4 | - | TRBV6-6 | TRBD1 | TGTGCCAGCAGTTACCCCGGACAGGCGAACAAAAACATTCAGTACTTC | CASSYPGQANKNIQYF
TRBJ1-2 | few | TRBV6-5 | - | TGTGCCAGCAGTTACACGGAAACAGCAAACTATGGCTACACCTTC | CASSYTETANYGYTF
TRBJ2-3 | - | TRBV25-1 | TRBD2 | TGTGCCAGCAGGACATCTAGCGGGGGGACCATACGTGATACGCAGTATTTT | CASRTSSGGTIRDTQYF
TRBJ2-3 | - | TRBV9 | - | TGTGCCAGCAGCGTAGGAGCGATCACAGATACGCAGTATTTT | CASSVGAITDTQYF
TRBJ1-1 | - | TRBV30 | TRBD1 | TGTGCCTGGAGTCCGGGCAGGGGGCAGGACACTGAAGCTTTCTTT | CAWSPGRGQDTEAFF
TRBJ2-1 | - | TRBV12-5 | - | TGTGCTAGTGGTCGCTCACAGGGTACCTACAATGAGCAGTTCTTC | CASGRSQGTYNEQFF
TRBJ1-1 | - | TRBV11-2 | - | TGTGCCAGCAGCTTCGGCACTGAAGCTTTCTTT | CASSFGTEAFF
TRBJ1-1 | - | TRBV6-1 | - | TGTGCCAGCAGTTTAGAGGTGCACACTGAAGCTTTCTTT | CASSLEVHTEAFF
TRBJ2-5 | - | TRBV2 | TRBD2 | TGTGCCAGCAGTGATTCCGGGACGGGGGGAGAGGCCCAGTACTTC | CASSDSGTGGEAQYF
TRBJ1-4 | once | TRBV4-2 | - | TGTGCCAGCAAGTCAGCGGCGACAACTAATGAAAAACTGTTTTTT | CASKSAATTNEKLFF
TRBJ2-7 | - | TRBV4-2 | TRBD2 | TGTGCCAGCAGCCAAGAGGGGTTAGCGGGGGCCACCTACGAGCAGTACTTC | CASSQEGLAGATYEQYF
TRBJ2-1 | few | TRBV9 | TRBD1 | TGTGCCAGCAGCGTAGGGACAGGGGGGGCATATGAGCAGTTCTTC | CASSVGTGGAYEQFF
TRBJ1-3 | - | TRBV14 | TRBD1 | TGTGCCAGCAGCCTCGGACAGGGTTATGGAAACACCATATATTTT | CASSLGQGYGNTIYF
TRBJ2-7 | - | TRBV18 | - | TGTGCCAGCTCACCATCTCCCCGGTTGGACAAGAGCTCCTACGAGCAGTACTTC | CASSPSPRLDKSSYEQYF
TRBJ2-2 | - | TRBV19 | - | TGTGCCAGTAGTAGGGGTCGGCGCACCGGGGAGCTGTTTTTT | CASSRGRRTGELFF
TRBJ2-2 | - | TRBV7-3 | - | TGTGCCAGCAGCTTTGGGACTCTGAACACCGGGGAGCTGTTTTTT | CASSFGTLNTGELFF
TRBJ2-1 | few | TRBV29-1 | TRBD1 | TGCAGCGTCGAGGGGACAGTCGTATATGAGCAGTTCTTC | CSVEGTVVYEQFF